This T cell receptor beta chain was recorded in a study of cytomegalovirus exposure and HLA in healthy donors. Whole-study context: There were 117 million unique TCR beta sequences, drawn from roughly 200 million T cells, in an earlier analysis. Early released data had about 85 million unique TCRs, all coming from HLA-typed donors.

The CDR3 runs to 14 residues. Per the germline V gene, CDR1 is MNHEY and CDR2 is SMNVEV (reference sequence). In this sample, this clone turned up once. Antigen unknown. At one boundary the junction diverges from the germline segment, which might be a read error. Findings and caveats of the study: In an earlier analysis, productive rearrangement rates for most beta V segments clustered near 87% or 30%.

Use of 60 Vbeta and 13 Jbeta primers characterized the PCR. TCRdb keeps only in-frame clones here, not all; method: immunoSEQ multiplex PCR. The profile covers tens of thousands of clones, with around 68% appearing a single time and approximately 9% taken by the ten largest. Sequencing was performed on PBMCs. The source is a middle-aged man in good health and CMV-seropositive. The genes are TRBV27 and TRBJ2-4; TRBD1 matches 7 bases. Here the CDR3 DNA reads TGTGCCAGCGGATCCGGGACAGCCCAAAACATTCAGTACTTC. Translation gives CASGSGTAQNIQYF.